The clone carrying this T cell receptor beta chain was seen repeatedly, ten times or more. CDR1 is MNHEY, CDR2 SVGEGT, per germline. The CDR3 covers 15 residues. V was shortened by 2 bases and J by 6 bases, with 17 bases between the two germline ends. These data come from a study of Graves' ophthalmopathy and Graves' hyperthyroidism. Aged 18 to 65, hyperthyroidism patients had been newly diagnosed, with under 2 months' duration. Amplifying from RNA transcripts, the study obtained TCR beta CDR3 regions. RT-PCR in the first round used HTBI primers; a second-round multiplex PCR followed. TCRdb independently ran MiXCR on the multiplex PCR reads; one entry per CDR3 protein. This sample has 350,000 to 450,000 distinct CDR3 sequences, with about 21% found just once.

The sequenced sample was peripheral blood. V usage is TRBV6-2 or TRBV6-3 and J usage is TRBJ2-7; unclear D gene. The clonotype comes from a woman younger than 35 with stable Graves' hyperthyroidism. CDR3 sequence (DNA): TGTGCCAGCAGTTACCCCGGTGGGAATTTGGGCGAGCAGTACTTC. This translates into CASSYPGGNLGEQYF.